This TCR beta chain was retrieved from a study of T cells in Graves' hyperthyroidism and ophthalmopathy. RNA transcripts were the template for amplifying TCR beta CDR3 regions. First-round RT-PCR of the TCR CDR3 relied on the HTBI primer set. TCRdb redid the calling of the multiplex PCR reads with MiXCR, one entry per CDR3 protein. The table has about 620,000 distinct CDR3 sequences, about 17% seen once. Trimming cost V 0 bases and J 3 bases, with 12 bases left between them. CDR3 size: 16 residues. The V gene's germline CDR1 is LGHNA and CDR2 YNFKEQ. Calling Graves' hyperthyroidism stable meant ophthalmopathy did not progress within 18 months. A note on this clonotype: Its antigen is still unknown.

Overall study results and limits: The model's output predicted ophthalmopathy at a median of about 6.5 months prior to onset.

This chain joins TRBV4-2 and TRBJ1-5, with a possible D match to TRBD1 (6 bases). Sequencing was carried out using blood. The source is a young woman with Graves' hyperthyroidism. The CDR3 DNA reads TGTGCCAGCAGCCAAGAACCAAACAGGGCCAATCAGCCCCAGCATTTT. As protein: CASSQEPNRANQPQHF.